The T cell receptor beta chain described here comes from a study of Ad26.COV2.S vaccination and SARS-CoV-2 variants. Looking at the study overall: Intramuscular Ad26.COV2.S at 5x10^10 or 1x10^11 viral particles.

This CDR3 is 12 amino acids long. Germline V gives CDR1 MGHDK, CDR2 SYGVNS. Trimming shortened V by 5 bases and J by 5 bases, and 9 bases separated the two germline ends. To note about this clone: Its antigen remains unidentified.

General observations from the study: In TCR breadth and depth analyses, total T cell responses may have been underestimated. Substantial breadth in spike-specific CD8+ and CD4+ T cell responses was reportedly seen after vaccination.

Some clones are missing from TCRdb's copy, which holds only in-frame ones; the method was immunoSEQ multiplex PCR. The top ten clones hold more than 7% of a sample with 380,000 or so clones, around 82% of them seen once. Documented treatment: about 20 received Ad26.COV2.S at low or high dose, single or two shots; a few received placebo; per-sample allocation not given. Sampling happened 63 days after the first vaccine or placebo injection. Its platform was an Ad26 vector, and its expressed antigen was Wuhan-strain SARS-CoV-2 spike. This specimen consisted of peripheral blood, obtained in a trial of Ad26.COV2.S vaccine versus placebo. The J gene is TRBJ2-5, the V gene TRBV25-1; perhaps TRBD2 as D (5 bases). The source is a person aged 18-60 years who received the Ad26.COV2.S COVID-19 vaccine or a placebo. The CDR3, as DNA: TGTGCCAGCAGTTCCCCGGGGGAGACCCAGTACTTC. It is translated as CASSSPGETQYF.